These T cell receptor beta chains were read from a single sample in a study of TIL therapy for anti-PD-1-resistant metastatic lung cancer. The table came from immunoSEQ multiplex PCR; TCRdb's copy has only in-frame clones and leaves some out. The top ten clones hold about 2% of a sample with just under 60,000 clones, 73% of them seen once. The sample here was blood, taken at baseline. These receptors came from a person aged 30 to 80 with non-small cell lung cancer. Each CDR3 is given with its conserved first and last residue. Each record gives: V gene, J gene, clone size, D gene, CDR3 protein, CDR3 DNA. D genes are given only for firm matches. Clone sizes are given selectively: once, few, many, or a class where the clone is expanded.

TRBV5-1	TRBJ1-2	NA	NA	CASSGVTGTYTGRGYTF	TGCGCCAGCAGCGGGGTGACCGGGACATACACCGGCAGGGGCTACACCTTC
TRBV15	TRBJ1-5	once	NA	CATSRPQGAGQPQHF	TGTGCCACCAGCAGACCTCAGGGAGCAGGTCAGCCCCAGCATTTT
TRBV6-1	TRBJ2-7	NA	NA	CASSELSDRSYEQYF	TGTGCCAGCAGTGAACTATCGGACAGATCCTACGAGCAGTACTTC
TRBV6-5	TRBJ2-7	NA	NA	CASSYPSGDRSYEQYF	TGTGCCAGCAGTTACCCCTCGGGGGACCGGTCCTACGAGCAGTACTTC
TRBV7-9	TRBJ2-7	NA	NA	CASSQGGPEYF	TGTGCCAGCAGCCAAGGAGGCCCGGAGTACTTC
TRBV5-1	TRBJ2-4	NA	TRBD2	CASSLGLAGVSENIQYF	TGCGCCAGCAGCTTGGGTCTAGCGGGAGTTAGCGAAAACATTCAGTACTTC
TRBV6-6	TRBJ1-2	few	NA	CASSLDRVGGYTF	TGTGCCAGCAGTTTGGATAGGGTTGGAGGCTACACCTTC
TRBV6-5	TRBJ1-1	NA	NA	CASVGGTEAFF	TGTGCCAGCGTAGGGGGCACTGAAGCTTTCTTT
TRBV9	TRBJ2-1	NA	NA	CASSARDSTSEQFF	TGTGCCAGCAGCGCCCGGGACTCCACATCGGAGCAGTTCTTC
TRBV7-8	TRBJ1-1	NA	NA	CASSPRTARNTEAFF	TGTGCCAGCAGCCCACGGACAGCGAGGAACACTGAAGCTTTCTTT